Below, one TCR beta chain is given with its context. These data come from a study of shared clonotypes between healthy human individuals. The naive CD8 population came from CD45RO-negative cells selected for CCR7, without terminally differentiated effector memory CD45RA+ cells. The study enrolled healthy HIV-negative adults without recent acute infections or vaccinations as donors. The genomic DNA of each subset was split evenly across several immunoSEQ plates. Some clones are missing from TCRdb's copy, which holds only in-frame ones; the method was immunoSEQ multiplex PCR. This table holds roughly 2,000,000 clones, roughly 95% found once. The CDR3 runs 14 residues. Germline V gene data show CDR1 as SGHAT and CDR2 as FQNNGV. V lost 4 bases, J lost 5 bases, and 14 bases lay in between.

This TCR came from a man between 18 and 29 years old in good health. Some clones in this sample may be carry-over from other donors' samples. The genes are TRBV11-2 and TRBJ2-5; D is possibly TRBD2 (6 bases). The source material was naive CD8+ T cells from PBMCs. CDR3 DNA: TGTGCCAGCAGCTCACTGGGACTTCTGGAGACCCAGTACTTC. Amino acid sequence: CASSSLGLLETQYF.